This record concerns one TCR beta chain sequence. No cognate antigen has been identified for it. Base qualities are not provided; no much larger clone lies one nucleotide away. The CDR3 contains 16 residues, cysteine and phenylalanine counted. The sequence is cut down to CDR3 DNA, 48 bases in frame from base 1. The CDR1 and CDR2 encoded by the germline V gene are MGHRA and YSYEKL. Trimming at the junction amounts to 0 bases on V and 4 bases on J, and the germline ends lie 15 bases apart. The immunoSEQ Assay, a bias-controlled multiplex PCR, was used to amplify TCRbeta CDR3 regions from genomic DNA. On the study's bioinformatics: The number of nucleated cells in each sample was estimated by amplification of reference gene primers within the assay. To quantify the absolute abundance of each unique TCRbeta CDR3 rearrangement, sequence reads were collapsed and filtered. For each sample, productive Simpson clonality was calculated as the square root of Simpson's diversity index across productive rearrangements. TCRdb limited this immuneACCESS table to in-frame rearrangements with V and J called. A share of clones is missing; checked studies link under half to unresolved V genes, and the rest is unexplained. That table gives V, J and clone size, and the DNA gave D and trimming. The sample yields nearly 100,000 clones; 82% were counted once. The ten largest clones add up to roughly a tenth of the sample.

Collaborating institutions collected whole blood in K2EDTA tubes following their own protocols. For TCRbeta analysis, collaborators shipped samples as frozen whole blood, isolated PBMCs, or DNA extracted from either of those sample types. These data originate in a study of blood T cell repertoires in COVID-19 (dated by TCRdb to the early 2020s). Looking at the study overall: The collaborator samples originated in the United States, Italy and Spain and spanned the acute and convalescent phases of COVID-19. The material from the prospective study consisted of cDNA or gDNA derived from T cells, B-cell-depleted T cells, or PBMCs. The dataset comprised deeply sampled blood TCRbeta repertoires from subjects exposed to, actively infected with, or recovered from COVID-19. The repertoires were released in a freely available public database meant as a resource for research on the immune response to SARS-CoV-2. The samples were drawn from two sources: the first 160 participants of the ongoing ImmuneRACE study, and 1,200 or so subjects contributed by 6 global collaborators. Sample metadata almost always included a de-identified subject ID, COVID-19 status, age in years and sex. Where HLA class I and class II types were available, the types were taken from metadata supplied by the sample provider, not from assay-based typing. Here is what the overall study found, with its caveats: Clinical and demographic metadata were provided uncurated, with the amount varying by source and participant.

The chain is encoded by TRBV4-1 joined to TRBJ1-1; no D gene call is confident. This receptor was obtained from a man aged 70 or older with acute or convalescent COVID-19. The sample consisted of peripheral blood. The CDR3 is CASSQEMTTVGTEAFF. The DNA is TGCGCCAGCAGCCAAGAGATGACCACAGTGGGCACTGAAGCTTTCTTT.